This T cell receptor (beta chain) appears in the sequencing data of a study of T-cell memory formation after mild COVID-19. Study observations and caveats: Cross-reactive memory seemingly joined, as some responding clones were found in pre-infection memory. A balance of CD4 and CD8 characterized clones contracting day 15 to 85, whereas later expanders leaned CD4+. Contracting CD4+ clones lay largely in CM and EM, with CD8+ ones residing in EMRA.

5'RACE primed at constant segments yielded TCR alpha and TCR beta cDNA libraries bearing sample barcodes and UMIs. In TCRdb, the 5' RACE reads were re-called with MiXCR into one record per CDR3 protein. This sample carries about 350,000 distinct CDR3 sequences, roughly an eighth of them seen once, and the ten largest clones take around a fifth. V lost 6 bases to trimming and J lost 2 bases, with 10 bases between them. The CDR3 is made up of 13 amino acids. This clonotype was seen a handful of times. Its antigen is currently unknown. The receptor was isolated from a man younger than 35 who had mild COVID-19 (a few samples of this study predate the infection). Cell type and time point are not known. The sample consisted of PBMCs or a T cell subset sorted from them (not recorded which). The genes are TRBV12-3 or TRBV12-4 and TRBJ1-2; D not resolved. The CDR3 loop is CASSRRPNYGYTF. The CDR3 nucleotides read TGTGCCAGCAGCAGGAGACCCAACTATGGCTACACCTTC.